This is a list of T cell receptor beta chains from one sample in a study. TCRdb re-called the 5' RACE reads with MiXCR, one entry per CDR3 protein. The sample carries about 6,000 distinct CDR3 sequences, 50% to 60% recorded once. Sequencing input: naive CD4+ T cells sorted from blood. Receptor source: a female donor with breast cancer. CDR3s include the opening cysteine and the closing phenylalanine or tryptophan. The order of the fields is D gene, J gene, clone size, V gene, CDR3 DNA, CDR3 protein. D genes are given only for firm matches. Clone size is shown for a subset of rows, as once, few, many or a class of expanded clone.

>.|TRBJ1-5|few|TRBV19
TGTGCCAGTAGTCAGGGTTATAGCAATCAGCCCCAGCATTTT
CASSQGYSNQPQHF
>TRBD1|TRBJ2-1|.|TRBV20-1
TGCAGTGCTGGTCCTCCGGGACAGGGTTCCTACAATGAGCAGTTCTTC
CSAGPPGQGSYNEQFF
>.|TRBJ2-7|.|TRBV5-1
TGCGCCAGCAGCCATGGTTATGGCTCCCCGGAGCAGTACTTC
CASSHGYGSPEQYF
>.|TRBJ1-1|.|TRBV20-1
TGCAGTGCGAGAGACAGATTGAACACTGAAGCTTTCTTT
CSARDRLNTEAFF
>TRBD2|TRBJ2-1|few|TRBV20-1
TGCAGTGCTAGACTAGCGGGAGTTTACAATGAGCAGTTCTTC
CSARLAGVYNEQFF
>TRBD2|TRBJ2-3|.|TRBV20-1
TGCAGTGCTAGGGCTAGCGGGTCGATAGATACGCAGTATTTT
CSARASGSIDTQYF
>.|TRBJ2-5|.|TRBV7-2
TGTGCCAGCAGCCCCCGGCCCGTAGACGGGGAGACCCAGTACTTC
CASSPRPVDGETQYF
>.|TRBJ1-5|.|TRBV30
TGTGCCTGGAACGGACAGAGTAACAATCAGCCCCAGCATTTT
CAWNGQSNNQPQHF
>TRBD2|TRBJ2-1|.|TRBV27
TGTGCCAGCAGTTCCGGACCGGGACTAGCGACCTACGATGAGCAGTTCTTC
CASSSGPGLATYDEQFF
>.|TRBJ1-2|.|TRBV20-1
TGCAGTGCCGGGGGAGGAGGGGCGATGTACTATGGCTACACCTTC
CSAGGGGAMYYGYTF
>TRBD1|TRBJ1-3|.|TRBV4-2
TGTGCCAGCAGCCGAAACAGGGGCTCTGGAAACACCATATATTTT
CASSRNRGSGNTIYF
>.|TRBJ1-6|.|TRBV20-1
TGCAGTGCTAAAAGGGACAACCATAATTCACCCCTCCACTTT
CSAKRDNHNSPLHF
>TRBD1|TRBJ2-1|.|TRBV20-1
TGCAGTGCTACTCCGGACAGGAGCTCCTACAATGAGCAGTTCTTC
CSATPDRSSYNEQFF
>.|TRBJ2-1|.|TRBV2
TGTGCCAGCAGTGAAAACTTTGGGGGCAACAATGAGCAGTTCTTC
CASSENFGGNNEQFF
>.|TRBJ1-5|.|TRBV6-2/TRBV6-3
TGTGCCAGCAGCGTTGTGGTATTGGGTCCCCAGCATTTT
CASSVVVLGPQHF
>.|TRBJ2-2|few|TRBV20-1
TGCAGTGCTAGAGCAGGGACGGTGAACACCGGGGAGCTGTTTTTT
CSARAGTVNTGELFF
>.|TRBJ1-1|once|TRBV28
TGTGCCAGCAGTTCAGGACAGCTCGCCGTGAGGACTGAAGCTTTCTTT
CASSSGQLAVRTEAFF
>.|TRBJ1-1|.|TRBV20-1
TGCAGTGCTAGAGTCCTCTCCAGTCCTGAAGCTTTCTTT
CSARVLSSPEAFF
>TRBD1|TRBJ2-1|.|TRBV6-6
TGTGCCAGCCCCCCCGTCCCGGGACAGAACAATGAGCAGTTCTTC
CASPPVPGQNNEQFF
>TRBD2|TRBJ2-5|.|TRBV20-1
TGCAGTGCTCGACTAGCGGGAGGGAGAGAGACCCAGTACTTC
CSARLAGGRETQYF
>TRBD1|TRBJ1-2|.|TRBV29-1
TGCAGCGTCTCGGGACAGGGATTTGGCTACACCTTC
CSVSGQGFGYTF
>.|TRBJ1-3|.|TRBV2
TGTGCCAGCAGTGAACGAGGAAACACCATATATTTT
CASSERGNTIYF
>TRBD1|TRBJ2-2|.|TRBV12-3/TRBV12-4
TGTGCCAGCAGCTACAGGGGTCCCGGGGAGCTGTTTTTT
CASSYRGPGELFF
>.|TRBJ1-6|.|TRBV6-2/TRBV6-3
TGTGCCAGCATGGTCGAATTTGATTCACCCCTCCACTTT
CASMVEFDSPLHF
>.|TRBJ2-1|few|TRBV4-3
TGCGCCAGCAGCCAAGATCATCCCCCTGACAATGAGCAGTTCTTC
CASSQDHPPDNEQFF
>.|TRBJ2-1|.|TRBV21-1
TGTGCCAGCAGCAAAGAGGGGACTAGCGGGAGCCGGGGGGCGCAGTTCTTC
CASSKEGTSGSRGAQFF
>TRBD2|TRBJ2-1|once|TRBV24-1
TGTGCCACCCTGCCCGCGGGAGGCACCTACAATGAGCAGTTCTTC
CATLPAGGTYNEQFF
>TRBD2|TRBJ2-1|.|TRBV9
TGTGCCAGCAGCCCCCTAGCGGGAGGTTACAATGAGCAGTTCTTC
CASSPLAGGYNEQFF
>TRBD2|TRBJ2-1|.|TRBV4-3
TGCGCCAGCAGCCTCGGGACTAGCGGGAATGAGCAGTTCTTC
CASSLGTSGNEQFF
>TRBD2|TRBJ2-5|.|TRBV20-1
TGCAGTGCTAGTGTCGAACTAGCGGGATTGGGGCAAGAGACCCAGTACTTC
CSASVELAGLGQETQYF
>TRBD2|TRBJ2-1|few|TRBV4-1
TGCGCCAGCAGCCCGCGACTAGCTGTCGATGAGCAGTTCTTC
CASSPRLAVDEQFF
>TRBD1|TRBJ2-7|few|TRBV6-5
TGTGCCAGCAGCCGCGACAGGGGCTACGAGCAGTACTTC
CASSRDRGYEQYF
>TRBD1|TRBJ1-2|.|TRBV9
TGTGCCAGCAGCGTTCAGGGGGCTCATGGCTACACCTTC
CASSVQGAHGYTF
>TRBD2|TRBJ2-2|.|TRBV6-2/TRBV6-3
TGTGCCAGCAAGAAGGATTGGACTAGCGGGAGGGCCGTGAACACCGGGGAGCTGTTTTTT
CASKKDWTSGRAVNTGELFF
>.|TRBJ1-2|.|TRBV20-1
TGCAGTGCTAGAGATACTGGTGCTAACTATGGCTACACCTTC
CSARDTGANYGYTF
>.|TRBJ2-7|.|TRBV19
TGTGCCAGTCAGGGGAGGACCTACGAGCAGTACTTC
CASQGRTYEQYF
>TRBD1|TRBJ1-3|.|TRBV5-1
TGCGCCAGCAGCCAAACAGGGGATGGAAACACCATATATTTT
CASSQTGDGNTIYF
>TRBD1|TRBJ1-2|.|TRBV6-5
TGTGCCAGCAGTTACCTACAGGGGGCTGTTCCTGGCTACACCTTC
CASSYLQGAVPGYTF
>.|TRBJ1-2|.|TRBV4-2
TGTGCCAGCAGCCACCAACTAAACGCAGGGAACTCGAATGGCTACACCTTC
CASSHQLNAGNSNGYTF
>.|TRBJ1-4|few|TRBV30
TGTGCCTGGAGTGTACTTCAGGGAGAAAAACTGTTTTTT
CAWSVLQGEKLFF
>.|TRBJ1-6|.|TRBV6-5
TGTGCCAGCAGTTACGGGACATTAAATTCACCCCTCCACTTT
CASSYGTLNSPLHF
>.|TRBJ2-3|.|TRBV7-6
TGTGCCAGCAGCTTAGCTCCCCCAGATACGCAGTATTTT
CASSLAPPDTQYF
>.|TRBJ2-5|.|TRBV5-6
TGTGCCAGCAACCCTCTAGAGCAAGAGACCCAGTACTTC
CASNPLEQETQYF
>.|TRBJ1-2|.|TRBV4-3
TGCGCCAGCAGCCAAGCAGGGCTAGCTAACTATGGCTACACCTTC
CASSQAGLANYGYTF
>TRBD2|TRBJ2-7|few|TRBV7-2
TGTGCCAGCAGCCCTAGCGGGAGCTACGAGCAGTACTTC
CASSPSGSYEQYF
>TRBD2|TRBJ2-5|.|TRBV20-1
TGCAGTGCTAGAGACGGGGGACTAGTTTTGACCCAGTACTTC
CSARDGGLVLTQYF
>.|TRBJ1-2|.|TRBV7-9
TGTGCCAGCAGCGCGAGCCTCGGGTCGGAACCTAAGATCTATGGCTACACCTTC
CASSASLGSEPKIYGYTF
>.|TRBJ2-2|.|TRBV7-3
TGTGCCAGCAGCCGCACAGGGTTGAGCACCGGGGAGCTGTTTTTT
CASSRTGLSTGELFF
>TRBD2|TRBJ2-4|.|TRBV20-1
TGCAGTGCTGAGACGGGGATCTTAGCGGGAGAGAACATTCAGTACTTC
CSAETGILAGENIQYF
>.|TRBJ1-1|.|TRBV5-1
TGCGCCAGCAGCTTGGGCAGGGGGAACACTGAAGCTTTCTTT
CASSLGRGNTEAFF
>.|TRBJ2-1|.|TRBV19
TGTGCCAGTAGTCCGGGCCCCTCTATAATTTATGAGCAGTTCTTC
CASSPGPSIIYEQFF
>.|TRBJ2-7|.|TRBV5-1
TGCGCCAGCAGCTTGGATGGGACTGCAAAGACCTACGAGCAGTACTTT
CASSLDGTAKTYEQYF
>.|TRBJ1-6|.|TRBV18
TGTGCCAGCTCACCACCGTTTGGGTCCAATTCACCCCTCCACTTT
CASSPPFGSNSPLHF
>TRBD2|TRBJ2-2|few|TRBV4-3
TGCGCCAGCAGCCCCCGGACTAGCGGGCTAACCGGGGAGCTGTTTTTT
CASSPRTSGLTGELFF
>TRBD1|TRBJ1-5|.|TRBV4-2
TGTGCCAGCAGCCAAGATAGGGGACAGGTCAATCAGCCCCAGCATTTT
CASSQDRGQVNQPQHF
>TRBD2|TRBJ2-1|.|TRBV6-2/TRBV6-3
TGTGCCAGCAGTGCGTGGGGGCATCTAGCGGGAGCCGGTAATGAGCAGTTCTTC
CASSAWGHLAGAGNEQFF